This T cell receptor beta chain was identified during a study of shared clonotypes between healthy human individuals. Study outcomes and limitations: It was anticipated that sequencing depth would influence how many clonotypes donors shared.

Spread over ten immunoSEQ deep assay plates, unsorted PBMC DNA underwent sequencing. Assay used: immunoSEQ multiplex PCR; TCRdb lists only in-frame clones, some missing. Of about 490,000 clones detected, roughly 85% appear once; the ten largest clones hold roughly 12%. Germline V gene lookup returns CDR1 SGDLS and CDR2 YYNGEE. CDR3 length equals 12 residues. The V and J ends lost 0 bases and 5 bases respectively, with 5 bases between them. Notes on this clone: Its antigen is currently unknown. Within the sample, other DNA sequences also encode this same CDR3.

This clonotype was obtained from a woman aged 40 to 50 in good health. Some clones in this sample may be carry-over from other donors' samples. The V call is TRBV9, the J call TRBJ1-2; D is unresolved. Sequenced: PBMCs. The DNA for the CDR3 is TGTGCCAGCAGCGTAGGACGGTATGGCTACACCTTC. It yields the protein CASSVGRYGYTF.